The next 5 T cell receptor beta chains were all read from a single sample in a study of chronic HIV infection and antiretroviral therapy. TCRdb used MiXCR to reprocess the 5' RACE reads, holding one entry per CDR3 protein. The profile shows 40,000 to 50,000 distinct CDR3 sequences, 19% of them singletons. The sequencing sample was made of peripheral blood. All receptors come from an adult who had HIV and had not received antiretroviral therapy, or was an uninfected healthy control (not recorded which).

The V gene is TRBV10-3, the J gene TRBJ2-1, with 16 bases aligning to TRBD2. In germline, CDR1 is ENHRY, CDR2 SYGVKD. Trimming took 2 bases from V and 0 from J; bases not matched to a gene: 7. This CDR3 comprises 20 residues. The chain's CDR3 is CAISEPGLAGGISSYNEQFF. CDR3 nucleotides: TGTGCCATCAGTGAGCCGGGACTAGCGGGAGGGATTAGCTCCTACAATGAGCAGTTCTTC.

The chain is built from TRBV9 and TRBJ2-7; D call uncertain. The V end lost 0 bases, the J end lost 4 bases, and 5 bases lay between the germline ends. The CDR3 runs 12 residues. Per the germline V gene, CDR1 is SGDLS and CDR2 is YYNGEE. The CDR3 DNA is TGTGCCAGCAGCGTAGATGGGTACGAGCAGTACTTC. Its translation is CASSVDGYEQYF.

V usage is TRBV28 and J usage is TRBJ1-1; tentative D call: TRBD1 (6 bases). Germline V gene sequence: CDR1 MDHEN, CDR2 SYDVKM. Trimming removed 5 bases at V and 1 base at J, with 14 bases between. This CDR3 is built from 15 residues. The CDR3 sequence is CASSPHGGKNTEAFF. The CDR3 nucleotides are TGTGCCAGCAGTCCACACGGGGGCAAGAACACTGAAGCTTTCTTT.

This clonotype was detected only a few times. The rearrangement joins TRBV28 to TRBJ2-1; 13 nucleotides agree with TRBD2. The CDR3 covers 16 residues. V lost 3 bases and J lost 5; bases outside the gene matches: 4. Germline values: CDR1 MDHEN, CDR2 SYDVKM. CDR3 residues: CASSLQLAGGHNEQFF. The DNA of the CDR3 is TGTGCCAGCAGTTTGCAACTAGCGGGGGGGCACAATGAGCAGTTCTTC.

The J gene is TRBJ2-5, the V gene TRBV28; TRBD2 aligns across 10 bases. This CDR3 spans 15 amino acids. Trimming at V came to 5 bases and at J to 9 bases, leaving 12 bases not matched to a gene. Germline V gives CDR1 MDHEN, CDR2 SYDVKM. In nucleotides, the CDR3 is TGTGCCAGCAGTCCCCTCCAGCGGGGGGGAGACCCCCAGTACTTC. Protein: CASSPLQRGGDPQYF.